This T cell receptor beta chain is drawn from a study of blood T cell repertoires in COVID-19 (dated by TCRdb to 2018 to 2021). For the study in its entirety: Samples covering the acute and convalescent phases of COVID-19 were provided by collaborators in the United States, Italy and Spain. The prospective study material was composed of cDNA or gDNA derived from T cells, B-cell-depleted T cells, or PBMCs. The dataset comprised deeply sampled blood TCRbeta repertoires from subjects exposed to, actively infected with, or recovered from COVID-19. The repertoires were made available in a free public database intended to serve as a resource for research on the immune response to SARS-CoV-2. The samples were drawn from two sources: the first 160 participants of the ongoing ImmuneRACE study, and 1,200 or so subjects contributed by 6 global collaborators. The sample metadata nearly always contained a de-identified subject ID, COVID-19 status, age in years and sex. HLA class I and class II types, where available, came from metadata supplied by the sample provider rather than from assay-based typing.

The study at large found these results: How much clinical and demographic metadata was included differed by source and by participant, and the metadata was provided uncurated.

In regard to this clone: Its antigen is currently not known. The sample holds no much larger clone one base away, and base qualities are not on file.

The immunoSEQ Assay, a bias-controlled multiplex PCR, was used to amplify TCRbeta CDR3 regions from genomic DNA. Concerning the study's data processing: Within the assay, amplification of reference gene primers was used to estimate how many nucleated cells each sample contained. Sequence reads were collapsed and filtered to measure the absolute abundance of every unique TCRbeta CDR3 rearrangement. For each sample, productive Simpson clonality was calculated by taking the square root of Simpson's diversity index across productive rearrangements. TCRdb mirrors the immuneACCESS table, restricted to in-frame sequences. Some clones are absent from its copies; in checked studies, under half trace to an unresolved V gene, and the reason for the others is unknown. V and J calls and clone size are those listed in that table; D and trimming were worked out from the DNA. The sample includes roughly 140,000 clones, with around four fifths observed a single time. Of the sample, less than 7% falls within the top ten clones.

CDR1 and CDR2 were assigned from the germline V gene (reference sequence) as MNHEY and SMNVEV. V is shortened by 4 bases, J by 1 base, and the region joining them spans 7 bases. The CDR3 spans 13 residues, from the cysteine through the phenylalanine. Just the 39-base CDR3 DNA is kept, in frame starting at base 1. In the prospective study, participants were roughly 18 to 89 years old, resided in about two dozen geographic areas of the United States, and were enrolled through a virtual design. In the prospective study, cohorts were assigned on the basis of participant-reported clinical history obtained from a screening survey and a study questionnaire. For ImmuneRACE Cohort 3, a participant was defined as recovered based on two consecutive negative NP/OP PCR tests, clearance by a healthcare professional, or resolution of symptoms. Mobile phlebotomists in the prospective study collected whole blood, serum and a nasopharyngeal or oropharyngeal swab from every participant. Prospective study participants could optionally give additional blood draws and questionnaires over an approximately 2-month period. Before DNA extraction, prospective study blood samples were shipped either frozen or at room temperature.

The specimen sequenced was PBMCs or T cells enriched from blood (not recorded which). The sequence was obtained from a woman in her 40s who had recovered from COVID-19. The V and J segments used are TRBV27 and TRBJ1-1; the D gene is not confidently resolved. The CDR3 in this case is CASSSAGNTEAFF. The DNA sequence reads TGTGCCAGCAGTTCCGCCGGGAACACTGAAGCTTTCTTT.